Each of the 16 T cell receptor beta chains below was sequenced from the same sample in a study of Ad26.COV2.S vaccination and SARS-CoV-2 variants. Treatment specified: around 19 received Ad26.COV2.S at low or high dose, single or two shots; several received placebo; per-sample allocation not given. After the first vaccine or placebo injection, samples were drawn on day 63. Using immunoSEQ multiplex PCR, the repertoire was profiled, and TCRdb retains in-frame clones only, with some absent. Of over 400,000 clones listed, over 80% are singletons. This sample comprised peripheral blood, obtained in a trial of Ad26.COV2.S vaccine versus placebo. These receptors were taken from a person aged 18-65 years who received the Ad26.COV2.S COVID-19 vaccine or a placebo.

The J gene is TRBJ1-1, the V gene TRBV4-1; 11 bases are shared with TRBD1. The germline CDR1 and CDR2 sequences are MGHRA and YSYEKL. V lost 1 base to trimming and J lost 11 bases; unmatched junction nucleotides: 15. The CDR3 has 17 residues. CDR3 sequence (DNA): TGCGCCAGCAGCCAAGGCCCCCGGGACAGGGGGAAGATAGGCGCTTTCTTT. Protein: CASSQGPRDRGKIGAFF.

The chain employs TRBV30 and TRBJ1-2, with 8 bases that match TRBD1. CDR1 is GTSNPN and CDR2 is SVGIG in the germline V gene (reference sequence). J lost 8 bases, V lost 2 bases, and 4 bases had no gene match. The CDR3 has 12 residues. CDR3 coding DNA: TGTGCCTGGAGTACGGACAGGGTCGGCTACACCTTC. Translation gives CAWSTDRVGYTF.

CDR3 amino acids: CASSSTNTPGYTF. The CDR3 DNA reads TGCGCCAGCAGCTCCACAAACACTCCGGGCTACACCTTC. The chain recombines TRBV5-1 with TRBJ1-2; D gene uncertain. Trimming pared 3 bases from V and 8 bases from J, leaving 14 bases between. Germline V CDR1 and CDR2: SGHRS, YFSETQ. This CDR3 spans 13 amino acids.

The V gene is TRBV10-3, the J gene TRBJ2-3; TRBD2 aligns across 8 bases. J lost 6 bases, V lost 6 bases, and 5 bases had no gene match. This CDR3 has 13 residues. CDR1 is ENHRY and CDR2 is SYGVKD in the germline V gene. DNA for the CDR3: TGTGCCATCAGCCAGACTAGCGTTGATACGCAGTATTTT. Translating gives CAISQTSVDTQYF.

The chain carries TRBV6-5 and TRBJ2-1, with D uncertain. Germline V gene sequence: CDR1 MNHEY, CDR2 SVGAGI. The V gene lost 2 bases and the J gene lost 6 bases, with 14 bases spanning the gap. The CDR3 contains 15 residues. The CDR3: CASSYNPGVGNEQFF. The CDR3 DNA follows: TGTGCCAGCAGTTACAATCCAGGAGTAGGCAATGAGCAGTTCTTC.

This chain links TRBV7-9 with TRBJ1-5, with TRBD1 matching over 7 bases. CDR3 size: 18 residues. Per germline, CDR1 SEHNR and CDR2 FQNEAQ (reference sequence). Unmatched junction bases numbered 11, after V lost 3 bases and J lost 0 bases. The CDR3 sequence is CASSFVPGTAISNQPQHF. For the CDR3, the DNA is TGTGCCAGCAGCTTTGTTCCCGGGACAGCGATTAGCAATCAGCCCCAGCATTTT.

The rearrangement joins TRBV18 to TRBJ2-5; D is ambiguous. The germline gives CDR1 KGHSH, CDR2 LQKENI. The CDR3 totals 13 residues. Trimming removed 1 base at V and 5 bases at J, with 8 bases between. The CDR3 DNA is TGTGCCAGCTCACCACTCGGCGATGAGACCCAGTACTTC. Residues: CASSPLGDETQYF.

This sequence joins TRBV6-6 and TRBJ1-2; 7 positions match TRBD1. The CDR3 consists of 13 residues. The ends lost 6 bases at V and 3 bases at J; junction bases unmatched: 4. Germline CDR1 and CDR2: MNHNY and SVGAGI (reference sequence). The CDR3 region has the DNA TGTGCCAGCAGAATCGGGACAGACTATGGCTACACCTTC. Its translation: CASRIGTDYGYTF.

This chain links TRBV30 with TRBJ1-6; D is unclear. The CDR3 sequence is 16 residues long. The germline V gene has CDR1 GTSNPN and CDR2 SVGIG (reference sequence). Trimming took off 5 bases at V and 2 bases at J, with 16 bases between the two ends. The CDR3 sequence is CAWGTRPAAYNSPLHF. DNA of the CDR3: TGTGCCTGGGGAACCCGGCCTGCGGCCTATAATTCACCCCTCCACTTT.

The genes are TRBV18 and TRBJ2-7; 8 nucleotides agree with TRBD1. The CDR3 is 13 amino acids. Germline-derived CDR1 and CDR2 are KGHSH and LQKENI. The junction had 2 bases not matched to a gene; V was cut back by 2 bases and J by 5 bases. CDR3 sequence reads: CASSPLTGDEQYF. The DNA of the CDR3 is TGTGCCAGCTCACCATTGACAGGGGACGAGCAGTACTTC.

The V gene is TRBV6-5, the J gene TRBJ1-3, with TRBD1 as a possible D gene (5 bases). The CDR3 is 15 amino acids. Germline CDR1 reads MNHEY; CDR2 reads SVGAGI. Between the trimmed V and J ends, which lost 7 bases and 1 base, there was a span of 14 bases. CDR3 bases: TGTGCCAGCACGGGCCGACAGACTTCTGGAAACACCATATATTTT. As protein: CASTGRQTSGNTIYF.

This clone showed up just a few times. This rearrangement joins TRBV10-3 to TRBJ1-2; the D gene is possibly TRBD1 (5 bases). The V end lost 3 bases, the J end lost 2 bases, and 13 bases lay between the germline ends. The germline gives CDR1 ENHRY, CDR2 SYGVKD. The CDR3 runs 15 residues. The CDR3 sequence: CAISELGEANYGYTF. The CDR3 DNA is TGTGCCATCAGTGAATTGGGGGAAGCAAACTATGGCTACACCTTC.

The chain carries TRBV3-1 (or the pseudogene TRBV3-2) and TRBJ1-6, with a possible D match to TRBD1 (6 bases). Trimming stripped 2 bases from V and 0 bases from J, with 32 bases between. The CDR3 sequence is 24 residues long. The germline V gene has CDR1 LGHDT and CDR2 YNNKEL (reference sequence). CDR3 bases: TGTGCCAGCAGCCAACCCCGTCCCCACGTGCCCTCCTCCACAGGGAGCTCCTATAATTCACCCCTCCACTTT. This encodes CASSQPRPHVPSSTGSSYNSPLHF.

The V gene is TRBV20-1, the J gene TRBJ1-1; possible D gene TRBD1, 5 bases. Trimming pared 8 bases from V and 6 bases from J, leaving 13 bases between. The CDR3 has 11 residues. CDR1 and CDR2 from the germline V gene are DFQATT and SNEGSKA (reference sequence). In nucleotides, the CDR3 is TGCAGTATTCATCGGGGCCCTGAAGCTTTCTTT. It encodes CSIHRGPEAFF.

Details on this clone: Other DNA sequences of this sample code for an identical CDR3. The chain links TRBV7-2 to TRBJ2-7; 9 nucleotides line up with TRBD1. J was trimmed by 4 bases and V by 1 base; bases with no gene match: 11. This CDR3 is 17 amino acids long. Germline V gene sequence: CDR1 SGHTA, CDR2 FQGNSA. Written as DNA, the CDR3 is TGTGCCAGCAGCTTAGTAGGGTCGGGACAGGGAAAATACGAGCAGTACTTC. Protein: CASSLVGSGQGKYEQYF.

This clone was recorded only once. V is TRBV5-5 and J is TRBJ2-5; 11 bases are a match to TRBD2. Per germline, CDR1 SGHKS and CDR2 YYEKEE (reference sequence). The junction had 7 bases not matched to a gene; V was cut back by 1 base and J by 5 bases. The CDR3 has 16 amino acids. This CDR3 reads CASSLTSGGVWETQYF. The CDR3 DNA is TGTGCCAGCAGCTTGACTAGCGGGGGCGTGTGGGAGACCCAGTACTTC.